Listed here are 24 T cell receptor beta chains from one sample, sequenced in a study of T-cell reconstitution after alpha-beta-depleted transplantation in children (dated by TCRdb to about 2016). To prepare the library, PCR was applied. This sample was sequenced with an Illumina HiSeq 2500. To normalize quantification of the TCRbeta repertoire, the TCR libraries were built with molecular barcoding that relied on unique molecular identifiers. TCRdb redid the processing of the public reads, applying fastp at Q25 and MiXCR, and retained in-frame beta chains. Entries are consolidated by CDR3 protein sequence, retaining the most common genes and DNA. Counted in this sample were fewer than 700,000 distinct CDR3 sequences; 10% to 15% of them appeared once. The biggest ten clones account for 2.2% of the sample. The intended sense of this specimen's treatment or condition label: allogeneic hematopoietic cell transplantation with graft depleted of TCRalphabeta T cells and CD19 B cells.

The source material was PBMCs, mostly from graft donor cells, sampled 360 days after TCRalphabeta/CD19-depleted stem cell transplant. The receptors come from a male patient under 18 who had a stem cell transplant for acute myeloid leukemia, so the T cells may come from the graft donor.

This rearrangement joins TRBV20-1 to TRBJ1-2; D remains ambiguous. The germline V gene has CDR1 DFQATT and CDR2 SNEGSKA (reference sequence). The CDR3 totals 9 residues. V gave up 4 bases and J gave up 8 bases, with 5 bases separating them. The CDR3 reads CSAMGGYTF. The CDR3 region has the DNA TGCAGTGCTATGGGGGGCTACACCTTC.

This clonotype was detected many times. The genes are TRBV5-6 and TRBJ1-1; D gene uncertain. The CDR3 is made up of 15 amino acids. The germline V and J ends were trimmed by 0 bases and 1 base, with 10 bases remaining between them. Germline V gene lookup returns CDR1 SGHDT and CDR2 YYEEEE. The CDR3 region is CASSLAGRPNTEAFF. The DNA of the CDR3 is TGTGCCAGCAGCTTGGCCGGGCGGCCGAACACTGAAGCTTTCTTT.

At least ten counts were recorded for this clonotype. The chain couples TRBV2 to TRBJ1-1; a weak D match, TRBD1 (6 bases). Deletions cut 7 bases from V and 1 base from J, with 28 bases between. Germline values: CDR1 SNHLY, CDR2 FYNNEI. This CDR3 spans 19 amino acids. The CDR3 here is CASMSGGLLAITSNTEAFF. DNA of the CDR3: TGTGCCAGCATGAGCGGGGGGCTCTTGGCAATTACCTCGAACACTGAAGCTTTCTTT. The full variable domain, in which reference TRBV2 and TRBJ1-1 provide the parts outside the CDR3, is EPEVTQTPSHQVTQMGQEVILRCVPISNHLYFYWYRQILGQKVEFLVSFYNNEISEKSEIFDDQFSVERPDGSNFTLKIRSTKLEDSAMYFCASMSGGLLAITSNTEAFFGQGTRLTVV.

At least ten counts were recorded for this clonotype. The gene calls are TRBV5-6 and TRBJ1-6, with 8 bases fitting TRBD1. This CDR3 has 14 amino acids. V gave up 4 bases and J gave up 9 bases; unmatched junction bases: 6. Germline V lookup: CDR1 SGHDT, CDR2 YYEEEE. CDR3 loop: CASSRQGISSPLHF. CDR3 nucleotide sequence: TGTGCCAGCAGCCGACAGGGGATCAGTTCACCCCTCCACTTT.

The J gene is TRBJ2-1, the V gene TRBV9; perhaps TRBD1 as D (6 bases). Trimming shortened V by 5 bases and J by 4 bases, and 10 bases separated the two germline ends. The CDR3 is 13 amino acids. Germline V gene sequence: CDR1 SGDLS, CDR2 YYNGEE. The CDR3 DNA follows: TGTGCCAGCAGACCCGGACAGTACAATGAGCAGTTCTTC. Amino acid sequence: CASRPGQYNEQFF.

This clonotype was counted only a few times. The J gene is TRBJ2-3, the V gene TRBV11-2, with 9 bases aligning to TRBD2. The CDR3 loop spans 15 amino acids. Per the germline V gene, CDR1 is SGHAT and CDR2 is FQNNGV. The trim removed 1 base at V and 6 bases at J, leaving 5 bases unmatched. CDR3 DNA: TGTGCCAGCAGCTTAGTGGCGGGAGGGCCCGATACGCAGTATTTT. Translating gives CASSLVAGGPDTQYF.

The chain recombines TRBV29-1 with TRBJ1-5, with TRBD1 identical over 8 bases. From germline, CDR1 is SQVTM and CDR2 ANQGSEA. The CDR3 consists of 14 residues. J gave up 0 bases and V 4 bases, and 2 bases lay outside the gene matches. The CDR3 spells CSVGTGNSNQPQHF. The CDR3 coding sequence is TGCAGCGTTGGGACAGGGAATAGCAATCAGCCCCAGCATTTT.

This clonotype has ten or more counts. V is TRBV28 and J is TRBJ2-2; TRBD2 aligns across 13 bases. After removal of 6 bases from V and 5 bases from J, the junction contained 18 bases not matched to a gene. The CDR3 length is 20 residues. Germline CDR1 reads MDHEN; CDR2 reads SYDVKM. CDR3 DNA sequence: TGTGCCAGCAGCCCTTGGCTGGGACTAGCGGGACCTCTTGGGACCGGGGAGCTGTTTTTT. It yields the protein CASSPWLGLAGPLGTGELFF.

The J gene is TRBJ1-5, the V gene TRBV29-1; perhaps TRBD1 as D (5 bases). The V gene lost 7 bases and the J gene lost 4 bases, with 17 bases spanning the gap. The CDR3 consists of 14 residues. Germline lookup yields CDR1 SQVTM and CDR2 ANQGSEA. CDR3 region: CSELRDSLNQPQHF. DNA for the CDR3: TGCAGCGAGCTCCGGGACTCATTGAATCAGCCCCAGCATTTT.

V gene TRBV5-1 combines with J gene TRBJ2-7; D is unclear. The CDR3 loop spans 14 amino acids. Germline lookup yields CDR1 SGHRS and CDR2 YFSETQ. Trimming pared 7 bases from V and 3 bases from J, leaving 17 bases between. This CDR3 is CASGPRQGVYEQYF. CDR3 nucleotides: TGCGCCAGCGGCCCCCGACAAGGCGTCTACGAGCAGTACTTC.

The CDR3 nucleotides read TGTGCCAGCAGCTCTACAGCTGCCGGGGAGCTGTTTTTT. Protein product: CASSSTAAGELFF. The V call is TRBV7-2, the J call TRBJ2-2, with no clear D. Trimming pared 4 bases from V and 6 bases from J, leaving 9 bases between. This CDR3 region has 13 residues. Germline lookup yields CDR1 SGHTA and CDR2 FQGNSA.

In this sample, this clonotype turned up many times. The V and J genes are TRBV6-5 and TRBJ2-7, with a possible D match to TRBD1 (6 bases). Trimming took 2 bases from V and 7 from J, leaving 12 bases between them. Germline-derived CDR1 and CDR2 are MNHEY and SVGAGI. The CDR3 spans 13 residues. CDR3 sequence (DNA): TGTGCCAGCAGTTACGGCAGGGGATGGGAGCAGTACTTC. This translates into CASSYGRGWEQYF.

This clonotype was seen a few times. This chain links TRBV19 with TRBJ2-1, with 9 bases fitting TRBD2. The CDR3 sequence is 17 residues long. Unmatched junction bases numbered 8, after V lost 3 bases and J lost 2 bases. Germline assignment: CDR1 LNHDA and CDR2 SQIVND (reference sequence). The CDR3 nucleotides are TGTGCCAGTAGTATCCTATCTGGCGGGAGGGCCTACAATGAGCAGTTCTTC. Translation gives CASSILSGGRAYNEQFF. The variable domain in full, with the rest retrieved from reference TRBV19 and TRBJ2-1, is DGGITQSPKYLFRKEGQNVTLSCEQNLNHDAMYWYRQDPGQGLRLIYYSQIVNDFQKGDIAEGYSVSREKKESFPLTVTSAQKNPTAFYLCASSILSGGRAYNEQFFGPGTRLTVL.

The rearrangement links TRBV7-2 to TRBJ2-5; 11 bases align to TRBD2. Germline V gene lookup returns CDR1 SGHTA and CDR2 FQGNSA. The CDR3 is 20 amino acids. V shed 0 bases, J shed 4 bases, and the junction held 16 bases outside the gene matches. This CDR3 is CASSLAPRNVAGGSGETQYF. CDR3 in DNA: TGTGCCAGCAGCTTAGCACCTAGGAACGTAGCGGGAGGGTCGGGAGAGACCCAGTACTTC.

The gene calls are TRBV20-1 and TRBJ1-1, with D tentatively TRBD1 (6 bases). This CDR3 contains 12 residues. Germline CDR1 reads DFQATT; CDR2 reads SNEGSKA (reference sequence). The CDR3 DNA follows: TGCAGCAGAGAGGAGGGGGGCACTGAAGCTTTCTTT. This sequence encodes CSREEGGTEAFF.

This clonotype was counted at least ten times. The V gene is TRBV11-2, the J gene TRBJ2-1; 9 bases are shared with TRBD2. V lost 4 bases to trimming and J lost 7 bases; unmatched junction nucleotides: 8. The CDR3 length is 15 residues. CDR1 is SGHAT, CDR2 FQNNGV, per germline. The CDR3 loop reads CASSSASGRSNEQFF. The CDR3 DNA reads TGTGCCAGCAGCTCAGCGAGCGGGAGGAGTAATGAGCAGTTCTTC. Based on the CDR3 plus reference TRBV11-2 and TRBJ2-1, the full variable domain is EAGVAQSPRYKIIEKRQSVAFWCNPISGHATLYWYQQILGQGPKLLIQFQNNGVVDDSQLPKDRFSAERLKGVDSTLKIQPAKLEDSAVYLCASSSASGRSNEQFFGPGTRLTVL.

CDR3 in DNA: TGTGCCAGCAGCCCCCGTCCCCTAGCGTCCCCGGAGACCCAGTACTTC. It yields the protein CASSPRPLASPETQYF. The gene calls are TRBV13 and TRBJ2-5; D might be TRBD2 (6 bases). V lost 5 bases and J 5 bases, leaving 21 bases between the germline ends. CDR3 length equals 16 residues. The V gene's germline CDR1 is PRHDT and CDR2 FYEKMQ (reference sequence).

CDR3 sequence reads: CASSFGFGEKLFF. In DNA, the CDR3 is TGTGCCAGCAGCTTTGGTTTCGGTGAAAAACTGTTTTTT. The chain uses TRBV7-3 and TRBJ1-4; no clear D gene. V lost 3 bases and J lost 7, with 9 bases in between. This CDR3 region has 13 residues. Germline V gene sequence: CDR1 SGHTA, CDR2 FQGTGA.

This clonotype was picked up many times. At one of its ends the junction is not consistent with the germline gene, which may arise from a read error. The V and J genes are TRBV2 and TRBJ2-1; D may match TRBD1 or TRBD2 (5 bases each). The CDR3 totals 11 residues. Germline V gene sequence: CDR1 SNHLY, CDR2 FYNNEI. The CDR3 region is CASSGGISQSF. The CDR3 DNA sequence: TGTGCCAGCAGTGGGGGGATTAGTCAGTCCTTC.

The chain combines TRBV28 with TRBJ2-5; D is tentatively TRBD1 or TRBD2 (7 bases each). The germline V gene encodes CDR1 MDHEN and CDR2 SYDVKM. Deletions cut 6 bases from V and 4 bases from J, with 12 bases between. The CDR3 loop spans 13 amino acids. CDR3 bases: TGTGCCAGCAGATCCAGGGGGGGAGAGACCCAGTACTTC. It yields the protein CASRSRGGETQYF.

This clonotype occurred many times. CDR3 protein: CSARDPGSYNEQFF. CDR3 nucleotides: TGCAGTGCCCGGGACCCAGGGTCTTACAATGAGCAGTTCTTC. This rearrangement joins TRBV20-1 to TRBJ2-1; possibly TRBD1 or TRBD2 for D (5 bases each). This CDR3 region has 14 residues. V gave up 6 bases and J gave up 4 bases, with 16 bases separating them. CDR1 is DFQATT and CDR2 is SNEGSKA in the germline V gene (reference sequence).

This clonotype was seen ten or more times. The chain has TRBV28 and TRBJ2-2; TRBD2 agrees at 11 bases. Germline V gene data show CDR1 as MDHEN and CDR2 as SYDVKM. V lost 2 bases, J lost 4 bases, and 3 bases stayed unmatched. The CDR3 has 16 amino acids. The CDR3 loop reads CASSLLAGGGTGELFF. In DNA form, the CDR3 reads TGTGCCAGCAGTTTACTAGCGGGAGGTGGCACCGGGGAGCTGTTTTTT.

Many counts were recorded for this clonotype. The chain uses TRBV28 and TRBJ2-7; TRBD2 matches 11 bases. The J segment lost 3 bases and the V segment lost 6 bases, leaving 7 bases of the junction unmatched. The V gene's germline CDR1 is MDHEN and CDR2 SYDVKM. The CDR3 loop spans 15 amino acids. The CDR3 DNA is TGTGCCAGCAGCTCCCTTAGCGGGAGGGGCTACGAGCAGTACTTC. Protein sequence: CASSSLSGRGYEQYF.

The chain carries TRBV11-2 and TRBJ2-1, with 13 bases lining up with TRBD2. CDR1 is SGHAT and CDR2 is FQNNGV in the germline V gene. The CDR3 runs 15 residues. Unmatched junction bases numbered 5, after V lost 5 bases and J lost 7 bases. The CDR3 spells CASSAGLAGENEQFF. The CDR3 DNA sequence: TGTGCCAGCAGCGCAGGACTAGCGGGAGAGAATGAGCAGTTCTTC. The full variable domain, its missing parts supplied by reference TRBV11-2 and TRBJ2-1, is EAGVAQSPRYKIIEKRQSVAFWCNPISGHATLYWYQQILGQGPKLLIQFQNNGVVDDSQLPKDRFSAERLKGVDSTLKIQPAKLEDSAVYLCASSAGLAGENEQFFGPGTRLTVL.